This TCR beta chain emerged from a study of regulatory T cells in long-lasting Graves disease. Findings of the study overall: Peripheral blood alone, not thyroid tissue, underwent study.

For TCR beta, libraries came from iRepertoire HTBI primers and Arm-PCR of CDR3 regions. TCRdb re-derived calls from the multiplex PCR reads in MiXCR, one entry per CDR3 protein. Of 400,000 to 600,000 distinct CDR3 sequences in the sample, 20% to 25% were seen once. CDR1 and CDR2 from the germline V gene are MGHDK and SYGVNS. This CDR3 spans 12 amino acids. With respect to this clonotype: Its antigen remains unknown. One junction end does not reproduce the germline sequence, and a read error may be involved.

Time point indicated: persistent/refractory GD, antithyroid drugs over 5 years with positive TRAb. From PBMCs, RNA was extracted and then used to make the TCR library. This specimen consisted of peripheral blood mononuclear cells (PBMCs), obtained when the disease was refractory, from a patient treated with antithyroid drugs. The genes are TRBV25-1 and TRBJ2-4, with no clear D. The sequence derives from a female donor with Graves disease. The CDR3: CASSASSESLFF. In nucleotides, the CDR3 is TGTGCCAGCAGTGCTTCCTCGGAATCGTTATTCTTC.